One sample yielded the 23 T cell receptor beta chains listed below, sequenced in a study of radiotherapy plus CTLA-4 blockade in lung cancer. TCRdb's copy holds only in-frame clones and misses some; the assay was immunoSEQ multiplex PCR. The table lists 30,000 to 45,000 clones, approximately 77% of them singletons. This specimen consisted of peripheral blood, obtained from a patient treated with radiotherapy plus ipilimumab. All receptors come from a human donor with non-small cell lung cancer who had stable disease on radiotherapy plus ipilimumab.

The CDR3 DNA is TGTGCCAGCAGCCTCCAACCGGGACAACTCTCTGGAAACACCATATATTTT. Translating it yields CASSLQPGQLSGNTIYF. This sequence joins TRBV7-6 and TRBJ1-3; possible D gene TRBD1, 6 bases. CDR3 size: 17 residues. The V end was cut by 5 bases, the J end by 0 bases, with 17 bases between. Looked up from germline, CDR1 is SGHVS and CDR2 is FNYEAQ.

The J gene is TRBJ2-5, the V gene TRBV7-9, with D possibly TRBD2 on 7 matching bases. V was shortened by 7 bases and J by 1 base, with 13 bases between the two germline ends. Germline assignment: CDR1 SEHNR and CDR2 FQNEAQ (reference sequence). The CDR3 has 14 residues. The CDR3 coding sequence is TGTGCCAGCAAAAAGGGGGGGCTCCAAGAGACCCAGTACTTC. Translated, it gives CASKKGGLQETQYF.

V and J are TRBV18 and TRBJ1-1; D is undetermined. The CDR3 runs to 13 residues. Trimming removed 1 base from V and 3 bases from J, with 6 bases in between. Germline CDR1 KGHSH, CDR2 LQKENI. CDR3 DNA sequence: TGTGCCAGCTCACCACGGAGGGACACTGAAGCTTTCTTT. Translation gives CASSPRRDTEAFF.

The V call is TRBV30, the J call TRBJ1-2; D ambiguous. Germline CDR1 reads GTSNPN; CDR2 reads SVGIG (reference sequence). Trimming pared 3 bases from V and 4 bases from J, leaving 12 bases between. The CDR3 extends over 13 amino acids. The CDR3 sequence is CAWSPPGGYGYTF. The CDR3 DNA sequence: TGTGCCTGGAGCCCCCCCGGTGGCTATGGCTACACCTTC.

The chain uses TRBV25-1 and TRBJ1-2; tentatively, D is TRBD1 (6 bases). This CDR3 comprises 14 residues. In germline, CDR1 is MGHDK, CDR2 SYGVNS. V was clipped by 1 base and J by 7 bases, with 13 bases between them. Here the CDR3 DNA reads TGTGCCAGCAGTGAATTGAAAGTGACAGGTGGCTACACCTTC. Its translation: CASSELKVTGGYTF.

This clone is medium-sized (0.01 to 0.1%) in the sample. An end of the junction does not agree with germline; a read error may underlie this. J is TRBJ2-5 and V is TRBV6-1; 12 nucleotides align to TRBD2. The CDR3 is 15 amino acids. Germline V gene data show CDR1 as MNHNS and CDR2 as SASEGT. The CDR3 sequence: CASSEGTSGAEAQYF. The CDR3 coding sequence is TGTGCCAGCAGTGAAGGGACTAGCGGGGCAGAGGCCCAGTACTTC.

The chain couples TRBV5-1 to TRBJ1-2; no clear D gene. This CDR3 is built from 13 residues. Germline loops: CDR1 SGHRS, CDR2 YFSETQ. Trimming left V 4 bases short and J 10 bases short, with 17 bases between. In DNA form, the CDR3 reads TGCGCCAGCAGCACCGCAGCTAGTTTGGACTACACCTTC. It translates to CASSTAASLDYTF.

The chain is built from TRBV29-1 and TRBJ2-1; D is undetermined. CDR1 SQVTM and CDR2 ANQGSEA come from the germline V gene. The CDR3 consists of 13 residues. V lost 7 bases, J lost 0 bases, and 10 bases lay in between. CDR3 DNA: TGCAGCGCAGTATCCAGCTCCTACAATGAGCAGTTCTTC. Its translation: CSAVSSSYNEQFF.

The chain has TRBV4-1 and TRBJ1-5; perhaps TRBD1 as D (5 bases). Germline V gives CDR1 MGHRA, CDR2 YSYEKL. The CDR3 spans 17 residues. The ends were cut back, 2 bases at V and 2 bases at J, with 16 bases in the middle. In nucleotides, the CDR3 is TGCGCCAGCAGCCAACAGGACACCGCGGGGGGCAATCAGCCCCAGCATTTT. Translating gives CASSQQDTAGGNQPQHF.

This clone showed up just once. The chain is built from TRBV5-1 and TRBJ1-2; D remains unclear. V lost 3 bases and J 7 bases, leaving 19 bases between the germline ends. The CDR3 loop spans 15 amino acids. Germline loops: CDR1 SGHRS, CDR2 YFSETQ. The CDR3 nucleotides are TGCGCCAGCAGCTGGGGAGGACGGAACACTGGTGGCTACACCTTC. Translation gives CASSWGGRNTGGYTF.

This clone was seen only once. In nucleotides, the CDR3 is TGTGCCAGCAGCATAGAGGTGACGGCGAACACTGAAGCTTTCTTT. Translating gives CASSIEVTANTEAFF. The chain uses TRBV2 and TRBJ1-1; D is undetermined. V shed 6 bases and J shed 1 base, with 15 bases lying between them. The germline CDR1 and CDR2 sequences are SNHLY and FYNNEI. The CDR3 totals 15 residues.

The V gene is TRBV6-5, the J gene TRBJ1-5; 8 positions agree with TRBD1. The ends lost 6 bases at V and 7 bases at J; junction bases unmatched: 8. CDR1 and CDR2 from the germline V gene are MNHEY and SVGAGI. This CDR3 has 14 amino acids. The CDR3 region is CASRSTGGGQPQHF. The CDR3 DNA reads TGTGCCAGCAGGTCTACAGGGGGTGGGCAGCCCCAGCATTTT.

The rearrangement links TRBV20-1 to TRBJ1-1, with D unresolved. Germline V gives CDR1 DFQATT, CDR2 SNEGSKA (reference sequence). The V and J ends lost 0 bases and 13 bases respectively, with 12 bases between them. The CDR3 runs to 11 residues. CDR3 loop: CSARDTPESFF. CDR3 nucleotide sequence: TGCAGTGCTAGAGACACCCCAGAAAGTTTCTTT.

This chain connects TRBV18 to TRBJ1-1; D remains unclear. The CDR3 contains 15 residues. Germline V CDR1 and CDR2: KGHSH, LQKENI. Trimming removed 6 bases from V and 0 bases from J, with 14 bases in between. CDR3 coding DNA: TGTGCCAGCTCGAGGGCAGGATCTATGAACACTGAAGCTTTCTTT. The encoded protein is CASSRAGSMNTEAFF.

V is TRBV30 and J is TRBJ1-2; tentative D call: TRBD1 (6 bases). Between the trimmed V and J ends, which lost 4 bases and 8 bases, there was a span of 26 bases. The CDR3 is 16 amino acids. Germline assignment: CDR1 GTSNPN and CDR2 SVGIG (reference sequence). Written as DNA, the CDR3 is TGTGCCTGGAAGGCCAATGGTCAGGGGTCCTACGGGGGCTACACCTTC. Translation gives CAWKANGQGSYGGYTF.

In its sample, this clone was seen a few times. This rearrangement joins TRBV29-1 to TRBJ2-5; 9 bases are shared with TRBD2. The germline V gene has CDR1 SQVTM and CDR2 ANQGSEA. J gave up 5 bases and V 0 bases, and 22 bases lay outside the gene matches. CDR3 length: 20 amino acids. The CDR3, as DNA: TGCAGCGTTGAAGATCCCCGGAAGTCCGAGCGGGGGGCCTCCTTCGAGACCCAGTACTTC. It yields the protein CSVEDPRKSERGASFETQYF.

The rearrangement joins TRBV5-1 to TRBJ1-6; D is undetermined. The V and J ends lost 0 bases and 7 bases respectively, with 11 bases between them. The CDR3 runs 15 residues. The germline CDR1 and CDR2 sequences are SGHRS and YFSETQ. CDR3 sequence reads: CASSLVWGGNSPLHF. The CDR3 nucleotides are TGCGCCAGCAGCTTGGTTTGGGGAGGGAATTCACCCCTCCACTTT.

The chain uses TRBV2 and TRBJ1-1; no clear D. V lost 8 bases and J lost 5, with 18 bases in between. Per the germline V gene, CDR1 is SNHLY and CDR2 is FYNNEI. This CDR3 region has 14 residues. This CDR3 is CASVGGSYRTEAFF. For the CDR3, the DNA is TGTGCCAGCGTTGGAGGGTCGTACCGAACTGAAGCTTTCTTT.

By sample share, this clone is medium-sized (0.01 to 0.1%). The rearrangement links TRBV5-6 to TRBJ1-4, with a tentative D call TRBD1 (5 bases). CDR1 SGHDT and CDR2 YYEEEE come from the germline V gene. V shed 4 bases and J shed 9 bases, with 10 bases lying between them. The CDR3 is made up of 12 amino acids. The CDR3 region is CASSRDSQKLFF. The CDR3 DNA follows: TGTGCCAGCAGCCGGGACTCCCAAAAACTGTTTTTT. The full variable domain, with the rest looked up from reference TRBV5-6 and TRBJ1-4, is DAGVTQSPTHLIKTRGQQVTLRCSPKSGHDTVSWYQQALGQGPQFIFQYYEEEERQRGNFPDRFSGHQFPNYSSELNVNALLLGDSALYLCASSRDSQKLFFGSGTQLSVL.

V is TRBV29-1 and J is TRBJ2-3; D remains unclear. Looked up from germline, CDR1 is SQVTM and CDR2 is ANQGSEA. The CDR3 extends over 13 amino acids. V shed 5 bases and J shed 2 bases, with 11 bases lying between them. CDR3 sequence reads: CSVQVPITDTQYF. The CDR3 DNA follows: TGCAGCGTTCAGGTTCCAATCACAGATACGCAGTATTTT.

The V and J genes are TRBV5-6 and TRBJ1-2, with 8 bases identical to TRBD1. Germline V lookup: CDR1 SGHDT, CDR2 YYEEEE. CDR3 length: 15 residues. V dropped 3 bases and J dropped 3; count of bases not matched to a gene: 7. The CDR3 DNA follows: TGTGCCAGCAGCTGGTGGGACAGGATATACTATGGCTACACCTTC. Translating gives CASSWWDRIYYGYTF.

The V call is TRBV4-1, the J call TRBJ1-1, with D possibly being TRBD1 (5 bases). The germline CDR1 and CDR2 sequences are MGHRA and YSYEKL. This CDR3 region has 15 residues. V lost 3 bases and J lost 4, with 15 bases in between. CDR3: CASSHVGQGSTEAFF. The CDR3 coding sequence is TGCGCCAGCAGCCATGTGGGTCAGGGTAGCACTGAAGCTTTCTTT.

This chain uses TRBV27 with TRBJ1-6; 8 nucleotides line up with TRBD1. The CDR3 totals 14 residues. The J segment lost 8 bases and the V segment lost 7 bases, leaving 7 bases of the junction unmatched. In germline, CDR1 is MNHEY, CDR2 SMNVEV (reference sequence). The CDR3 spells CASTRSGGDSPLHF. In nucleotides, the CDR3 is TGTGCCAGCACGCGTTCAGGGGGCGATTCACCCCTCCACTTT.